Shown below are 30 T cell receptor beta chains from a single sample sequenced in a study of cytomegalovirus exposure and HLA in healthy donors. PCR involved 60 Vbeta and 13 Jbeta primers. The assay was immunoSEQ multiplex PCR, and TCRdb's table has in-frame clones only and misses some. The sample holds about 140,000 clones, about 70% seen once. The sequenced sample was PBMCs. The source is a woman in her forties in good health and CMV-seronegative.

This chain links TRBV5-1 with TRBJ1-1, with 7 bases fitting TRBD1. The J segment lost 11 bases and the V segment lost 4 bases, leaving 17 bases of the junction unmatched. The CDR3 loop spans 15 amino acids. The germline gives CDR1 SGHRS, CDR2 YFSETQ. The CDR3 here is CASSARQGPSSRAFF. The CDR3 DNA sequence: TGCGCCAGCAGCGCCCGACAGGGTCCCAGCTCTCGGGCTTTCTTT.

The CDR3 region is CASSLGASYNSPLHF. The CDR3 bases are TGTGCCAGCAGCTTGGGGGCCTCCTATAATTCACCCCTCCACTTT. The chain combines TRBV11-1 with TRBJ1-6; possibly TRBD1 for D (6 bases). Germline CDR1 and CDR2: SGHAT and FQDESV (reference sequence). Trimming removed 3 bases from V and 0 bases from J, with 6 bases in between. There are 15 residues in the CDR3.

This clone showed up just a few times. The rearrangement uses TRBV7-2 and TRBJ1-2; D gene ambiguous. The CDR3 loop spans 14 amino acids. Germline CDR1 is SGHTA and CDR2 is FQGNSA. Trimming cost V 3 bases and J 5 bases, with 13 bases left between them. In DNA, the CDR3 is TGTGCCAGCAGCTTTACGCCCCAGTCATATGGCTACACCTTC. Its protein product is CASSFTPQSYGYTF.

CDR3 amino acids: CASSQASAGGLTDTQYF. CDR3 coding DNA: TGCGCCAGCAGCCAAGCTTCGGCAGGGGGGTTAACAGATACGCAGTATTTT. This chain joins TRBV4-1 and TRBJ2-3, with a weak D call TRBD1 (7 bases). The CDR3 consists of 17 residues. Trimming left V 1 base short and J 3 bases short, with 17 bases between. Germline V gene data show CDR1 as MGHRA and CDR2 as YSYEKL.

Only one count was recorded for this clone. V gene TRBV5-6 combines with J gene TRBJ1-2; 8 positions agree with TRBD1. Germline V gene sequence: CDR1 SGHDT, CDR2 YYEEEE. This CDR3 has 11 amino acids. V lost 7 bases and J lost 5; bases outside the gene matches: 1. The CDR3 coding sequence is TGTGCCAGCGGACAGGGATATGGCTACACCTTC. It yields the protein CASGQGYGYTF. The full variable domain, its missing parts supplied by reference TRBV5-6 and TRBJ1-2, is DAGVTQSPTHLIKTRGQQVTLRCSPKSGHDTVSWYQQALGQGPQFIFQYYEEEERQRGNFPDRFSGHQFPNYSSELNVNALLLGDSALYLCASGQGYGYTFGSGTRLTVV.

This clone was counted only a few times. This chain joins TRBV21-1 and TRBJ1-3; the listed D gene, TRBD1, was not tested against the DNA. TRBV21-1 is classified as a pseudogene. This CDR3 region has 19 residues. CDR3 in DNA: TGTGCCAGCAGCAAAGTTTGCCCCCTCGACAGGTTCTCTGGAAACACCATATATTTT. Its protein product is CASSKVCPLDRFSGNTIYF.

This clone was detected a few times. The chain recombines TRBV6-5 with TRBJ2-2; no clear D. The germline gives CDR1 MNHEY, CDR2 SVGAGI. This CDR3 is built from 14 residues. Trimming left V 2 bases short and J 6 bases short, with 10 bases between. CDR3 loop: CASSYPIPPGELFF. Written as DNA, the CDR3 is TGTGCCAGCAGTTACCCTATCCCCCCCGGGGAGCTGTTTTTT.

V gene TRBV14 combines with J gene TRBJ1-1, with a possible D match to TRBD1 (5 bases). There are 16 residues in the CDR3. The V end was cut by 2 bases, the J end by 4 bases, with 17 bases between. From germline, CDR1 is SGHDN and CDR2 FVKESK. The CDR3 loop reads CASSQLKGPFGTEAFF. The DNA for the CDR3 is TGTGCCAGCAGCCAATTAAAGGGGCCTTTCGGCACTGAAGCTTTCTTT.

The chain is built from TRBV6-5 and TRBJ1-2, with D maybe TRBD1 (6 bases). CDR3 length: 13 residues. V shed 5 bases and J shed 5 bases, with 12 bases lying between them. Germline V gene sequence: CDR1 MNHEY, CDR2 SVGAGI. This CDR3 reads CASSQGQSYGYTF. The CDR3 region has the DNA TGTGCCAGCAGTCAAGGACAGTCTTATGGCTACACCTTC.

The chain's CDR3 is CASSFREATEAFF. CDR3 coding DNA: TGTGCCAGCAGTTTCAGGGAGGCAACTGAAGCTTTCTTT. This chain joins TRBV6-5 and TRBJ1-1, with D possibly being TRBD1 (5 bases). Germline lookup yields CDR1 MNHEY and CDR2 SVGAGI. Trimming removed 4 bases at V and 5 bases at J, with 11 bases between. The CDR3 covers 13 residues.

J is TRBJ2-5 and V is TRBV27, with 9 bases lining up with TRBD1. J was trimmed by 5 bases and V by 4 bases; bases with no gene match: 8. The CDR3 covers 15 residues. Germline lookup yields CDR1 MNHEY and CDR2 SMNVEV (reference sequence). CDR3 sequence (DNA): TGTGCCAGCAGTTCTCCTGGACAGGGGCAGGAGACCCAGTACTTC. It specifies CASSSPGQGQETQYF.

The CDR3 DNA reads as TGTGCCAGCAGCTTACTGGTCGGGGGGGGCGGCTACAATGAGCAGTTCTTC. The encoded protein is CASSLLVGGGGYNEQFF. This chain connects TRBV7-6 to TRBJ2-1; 8 positions match TRBD2. The CDR3 is 17 amino acids. CDR1 SGHVS and CDR2 FNYEAQ come from the germline V gene. The trim removed 2 bases at V and 3 bases at J, leaving 9 bases unmatched.

This clone was picked up a small number of times. J is TRBJ1-1 and V is TRBV18; unclear D gene. The CDR3 sequence is 12 residues long. Germline-derived CDR1 and CDR2 are KGHSH and LQKENI. V was pared by 2 bases and J by 6 bases, with 7 bases between. The CDR3 DNA reads as TGTGCCAGCTCACCAATGGGCGCTGAAGCTTTCTTT. It encodes CASSPMGAEAFF. Based on the CDR3 plus reference TRBV18 and TRBJ1-1, the full variable domain is NAGVMQNPRHLVRRRGQEARLRCSPMKGHSHVYWYRQLPEEGLKFMVYLQKENIIDESGMPKERFSAEFPKEGPSILRIQQVVRGDSAAYFCASSPMGAEAFFGQGTRLTVV.

A single count supports this clone. V and J are TRBV7-6 and TRBJ2-5; possibly TRBD1 for D (6 bases). V lost 5 bases to trimming and J lost 0 bases, with 19 bases between them. The germline V gene encodes CDR1 SGHVS and CDR2 FNYEAQ. CDR3 length equals 17 residues. CDR3 loop: CASSRRGGQPYQETQYF. The CDR3 DNA sequence: TGTGCCAGCAGCCGTCGGGGCGGACAGCCGTACCAAGAGACCCAGTACTTC.

The gene calls are TRBV15 and TRBJ1-1; D perhaps matches TRBD1 (6 bases). The CDR3 is 16 amino acids. Germline loops: CDR1 LNHNV, CDR2 YYDKDF (reference sequence). The V end lost 1 base, the J end lost 6 bases, and 18 bases lay between the germline ends. CDR3 residues: CATSRGGAGGLAEAFF. The CDR3 nucleotides read TGTGCCACCAGCAGAGGCGGGGCGGGGGGGCTGGCTGAAGCTTTCTTT.

The rearrangement links TRBV4-3 to TRBJ1-1, with D maybe TRBD1 (5 bases). Trimming took 1 base from V and 5 from J, leaving 11 bases between them. This CDR3 spans 14 amino acids. Germline loops: CDR1 LGHNA, CDR2 YSLEER. As DNA, the CDR3 is TGCGCCAGCAGCCAAGGGGCGGGGGGGACTGAAGCTTTCTTT. Its translation: CASSQGAGGTEAFF.

The chain is built from TRBV28 and TRBJ1-2, with D possibly matching TRBD1 (6 bases). This CDR3 is built from 15 residues. Per the germline V gene, CDR1 is MDHEN and CDR2 is SYDVKM. Trimming pared 6 bases from V and 5 bases from J, leaving 19 bases between. CDR3 DNA sequence: TGTGCCAGCAGCCCTTGGGGGGGCGTAGTATATGGCTACACCTTC. Protein: CASSPWGGVVYGYTF.

The rearrangement links TRBV28 to TRBJ2-7; D might be TRBD1 (7 bases). Per germline, CDR1 MDHEN and CDR2 SYDVKM. The CDR3 is made up of 14 amino acids. With 4 bases removed from V and 0 bases from J, the gap between germline ends came to 10 bases. CDR3 protein: CASSSGGSSYEQYF. Here the CDR3 DNA reads TGTGCCAGCAGTTCAGGGGGGAGCTCCTACGAGCAGTACTTC.

There are a few counts of this clone. It is unclear where the CDR3 begins or ends on the DNA, so no DNA is shown, and the CDR3 is as TCRdb lists it. This chain joins TRBV6-1 and TRBJ1-5. Germline-derived CDR1 and CDR2 are MNHNS and SASEGT. The CDR3 has 15 residues if both end residues are counted. CDR3 region: CASILERRDNQPQHF.

This clone has a handful of counts. This rearrangement joins TRBV27 to TRBJ1-2; D not certain. Germline V gene lookup returns CDR1 MNHEY and CDR2 SMNVEV (reference sequence). The CDR3 consists of 14 residues. V was cut by 0 bases and J by 8 bases, with 13 bases left in between. The CDR3 reads CASSLSGASRGYTF. CDR3 nucleotide sequence: TGTGCCAGCAGTTTATCAGGAGCCTCTCGGGGCTACACCTTC.

The chain has TRBV14 and TRBJ1-1; D might be TRBD1 (6 bases). The length of the CDR3 is 13 residues. V was shortened by 4 bases and J by 5 bases, with 11 bases between the two germline ends. The germline V gene has CDR1 SGHDN and CDR2 FVKESK. The CDR3 nucleotides are TGTGCCAGCAGCCTACAGAGGGGGACTGAAGCTTTCTTT. It translates to CASSLQRGTEAFF.

This clone showed up just a few times. The chain has TRBV5-1 and TRBJ2-3; D may be TRBD2 (6 bases). V gave up 4 bases and J gave up 3 bases, with 12 bases separating them. Germline CDR1 and CDR2: SGHRS and YFSETQ. There are 14 residues in the CDR3. CDR3 sequence reads: CASSRRGMTDTQYF. The DNA for the CDR3 is TGCGCCAGCAGCCGGCGGGGAATGACAGATACGCAGTATTTT.

The chain has TRBV6-5 and TRBJ1-6, with D possibly TRBD1 on 6 matching bases. Germline V CDR1 and CDR2: MNHEY, SVGAGI. Trimming shortened V by 7 bases and J by 8 bases, and 18 bases separated the two germline ends. The CDR3 length is 15 residues. In DNA, the CDR3 is TGTGCCAGCAAGGTTCAGACAGGCCCCGATTCACCCCTCCACTTT. This gives the protein CASKVQTGPDSPLHF.

The chain links TRBV5-4 to TRBJ2-5, with 8 bases fitting TRBD1. J lost 1 base, V lost 4 bases, and 9 bases had no gene match. Germline assignment: CDR1 SGHNT and CDR2 YYREEE (reference sequence). The CDR3 consists of 16 residues. CDR3 nucleotide sequence: TGTGCCAGCAGCCCCTGGGACAGGATCACCCAAGAGACCCAGTACTTC. Amino acid sequence: CASSPWDRITQETQYF.

This clone was detected only a few times. This chain joins TRBV19 and TRBJ1-1, with D maybe TRBD1 (5 bases). The CDR3 loop spans 14 amino acids. CDR1 and CDR2 from the germline V gene are LNHDA and SQIVND (reference sequence). Trimming took off 6 bases at V and 3 bases at J, with 14 bases between the two ends. The CDR3 protein is CASRTQVLDTEAFF. In DNA, the CDR3 is TGTGCCAGTAGAACACAGGTATTAGACACTGAAGCTTTCTTT.

The V and J genes are TRBV6-6 and TRBJ1-3; 7 positions match TRBD1. This CDR3 is built from 14 residues. With V trimmed by 7 bases and J by 4 bases, 7 bases remained unmatched. In germline, CDR1 is MNHNY, CDR2 SVGAGI (reference sequence). For the CDR3, the DNA is TGTGCCAGCATTGACAGGGCTTCGGGAAACACCATATATTTT. As protein: CASIDRASGNTIYF.

This clone was picked up a small number of times. This chain links TRBV6-6 with TRBJ1-1, with TRBD1 matching 10 bases. In germline, CDR1 is MNHNY, CDR2 SVGAGI (reference sequence). The CDR3 consists of 15 residues. The ends lost 5 bases at V and 4 bases at J; junction bases unmatched: 7. CDR3 nucleotides: TGTGCCAGCAGTCTCGACAGGGGGCGAGGCACTGAAGCTTTCTTT. Translation gives CASSLDRGRGTEAFF.

V and J are TRBV30 and TRBJ1-3; TRBD1 agrees at 7 bases. The V gene end was trimmed by 7 bases and the J gene end by 2 bases; junction bases not matched to a gene: 17. Germline CDR1 and CDR2: GTSNPN and SVGIG (reference sequence). CDR3 size: 17 residues. The CDR3 bases are TGTGCCTCCCGAGGGACAGACACTTACTTGACTGGAAACACCATATATTTT. Protein: CASRGTDTYLTGNTIYF.

Worth noting for this clone: Other DNA sequences in the sample encode the same CDR3. The CDR3 reads CASSVRGSATNEKLFF. CDR3 nucleotide sequence: TGTGCCAGCAGTGTCAGGGGCTCCGCAACTAATGAAAAACTGTTTTTT. The rearrangement uses TRBV9 and TRBJ1-4; D may be TRBD1 (6 bases). The CDR3 is made up of 16 amino acids. The V end was cut by 5 bases, the J end by 0 bases, with 14 bases between. The germline gives CDR1 SGDLS, CDR2 YYNGEE.

This chain links TRBV7-3 with TRBJ2-3, with 7 bases that match TRBD2. The germline V gene encodes CDR1 SGHTA and CDR2 FQGTGA. The CDR3 is 16 residues long. V shed 1 base, J shed 0 bases, and the junction held 4 bases outside the gene matches. Here the CDR3 reads CASSLNGGGSTDTQYF. The DNA of the CDR3 is TGTGCCAGCAGCTTAAATGGCGGGGGTAGCACAGATACGCAGTATTTT. Using reference TRBV7-3 and TRBJ2-3 for the parts outside the CDR3, the full variable domain is GAGVSQTPSNKVTEKGKYVELRCDPISGHTALYWYRQSLGQGPEFLIYFQGTGAADDSGLPNDRFFAVRPEGSVSTLKIQRTERGDSAVYLCASSLNGGGSTDTQYFGPGTRLTVL.